The TCR beta chain described here comes from a study of cytomegalovirus exposure and HLA in healthy donors. The PCR contained 60 Vbeta and 13 Jbeta primers. Generated by immunoSEQ multiplex PCR, the TCRdb table keeps only in-frame clones and is missing some. The profile shows about 98,000 clones, 74% of them singletons. Points from the study as a whole: Cytomegalovirus association was assigned to about 150 TCR beta chains. The majority of TCR sequences were rare, yet some public TCRs appeared in many donors.

V was pared by 0 bases and J by 3 bases, with 9 bases between. Germline CDR1 is MNHEY and CDR2 is SVGAGI. The CDR3 is 14 amino acids. On this clone: The antigen is unknown.

The chain combines TRBV6-5 with TRBJ2-7; D is ambiguous. The sample taken for sequencing was PBMCs. The sequence was obtained from a male donor in good health and CMV-seronegative. CDR3 in DNA: TGTGCCAGCAGTTACTCTTCGGCAGGCTACGAGCAGTACTTC. Translation: CASSYSSAGYEQYF.